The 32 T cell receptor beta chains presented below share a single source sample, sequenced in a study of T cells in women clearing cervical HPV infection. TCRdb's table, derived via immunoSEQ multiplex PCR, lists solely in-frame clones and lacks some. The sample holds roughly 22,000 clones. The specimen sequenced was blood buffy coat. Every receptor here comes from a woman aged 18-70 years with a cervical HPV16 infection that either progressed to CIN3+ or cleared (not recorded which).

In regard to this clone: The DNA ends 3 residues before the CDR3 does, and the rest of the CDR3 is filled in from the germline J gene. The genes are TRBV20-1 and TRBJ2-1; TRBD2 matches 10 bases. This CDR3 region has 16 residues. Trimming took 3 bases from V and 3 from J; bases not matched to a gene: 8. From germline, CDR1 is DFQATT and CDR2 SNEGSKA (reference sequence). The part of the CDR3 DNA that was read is TGCAGTGCTAGGAAGCTAGCGGGAGAGAACTACAATGAG. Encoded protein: CSARKLAGENYNE. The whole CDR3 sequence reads CSARKLAGENYNEQFF.

The sequenced part of the CDR3 DNA is TGTGCCAGCAGTGGAAGAGGGACAGCGTACCAAGAGACC. Translating gives CASSGRGTAYQET. The whole CDR3 sequence is CASSGRGTAYQETQYF. The rearrangement joins TRBV6-2 or TRBV6-3 to TRBJ2-5; 7 nucleotides agree with TRBD1. The read ends 3 residues shy of where the CDR3 ends; the end is completed using the germline J gene. CDR1 and CDR2 (germline): MNHEY, SVGEGT. The junction had 9 bases not matched to a gene; V was cut back by 5 bases and J by 0 bases. CDR3 length: 16 amino acids.

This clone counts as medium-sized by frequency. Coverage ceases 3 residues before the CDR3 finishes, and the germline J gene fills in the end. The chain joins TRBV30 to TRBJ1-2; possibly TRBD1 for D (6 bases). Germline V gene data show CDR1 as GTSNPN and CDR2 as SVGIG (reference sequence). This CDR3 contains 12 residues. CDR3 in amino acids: CAWSPQGQGYTF. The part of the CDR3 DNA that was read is TGTGCCTGGAGTCCCCAGGGGCAGGGC.

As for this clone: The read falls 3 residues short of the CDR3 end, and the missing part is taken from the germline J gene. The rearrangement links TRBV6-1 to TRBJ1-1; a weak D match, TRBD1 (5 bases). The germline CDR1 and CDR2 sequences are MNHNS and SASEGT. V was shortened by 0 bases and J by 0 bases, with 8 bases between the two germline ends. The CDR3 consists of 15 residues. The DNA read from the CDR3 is TGTGCCAGCAGTGAAGCAGTACAGGTGAACACTGAA. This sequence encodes CASSEAVQVNTE. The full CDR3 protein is CASSEAVQVNTEAFF.

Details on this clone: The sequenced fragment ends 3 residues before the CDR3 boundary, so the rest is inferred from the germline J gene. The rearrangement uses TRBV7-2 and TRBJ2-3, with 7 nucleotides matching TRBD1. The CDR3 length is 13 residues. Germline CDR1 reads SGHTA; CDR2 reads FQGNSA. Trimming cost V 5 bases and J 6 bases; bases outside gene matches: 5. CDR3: CASSRGGFDTQYF. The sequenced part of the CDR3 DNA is TGTGCCAGCAGCCGAGGGGGCTTCGATACG.

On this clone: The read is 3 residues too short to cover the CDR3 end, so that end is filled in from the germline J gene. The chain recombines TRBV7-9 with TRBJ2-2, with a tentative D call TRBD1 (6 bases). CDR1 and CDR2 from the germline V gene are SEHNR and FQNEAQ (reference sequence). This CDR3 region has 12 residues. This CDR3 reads CASSEFQDRLFF. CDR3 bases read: TGTGCCAGCAGCGAATTTCAGGACAGG.

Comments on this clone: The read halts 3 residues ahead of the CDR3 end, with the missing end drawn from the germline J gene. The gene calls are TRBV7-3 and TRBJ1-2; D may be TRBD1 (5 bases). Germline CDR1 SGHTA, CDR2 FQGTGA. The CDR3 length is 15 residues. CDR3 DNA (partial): TGTGCCAGCAGCTTATGGGGCAGGGCTAGCGACGAC. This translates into CASSLWGRASDD. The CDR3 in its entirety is CASSLWGRASDDYTF.

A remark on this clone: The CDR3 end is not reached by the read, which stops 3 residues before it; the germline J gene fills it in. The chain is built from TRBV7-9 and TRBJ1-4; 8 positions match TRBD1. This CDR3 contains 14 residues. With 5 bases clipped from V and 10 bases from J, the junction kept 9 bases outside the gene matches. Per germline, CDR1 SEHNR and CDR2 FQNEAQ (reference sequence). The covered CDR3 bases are TGTGCCAGCAGCCGACGACAGGGGCTGGGAAAA. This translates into CASSRRQGLGK. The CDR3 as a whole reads CASSRRQGLGKLFF. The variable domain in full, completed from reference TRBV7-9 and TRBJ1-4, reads DTGVSQNPRHKITKRGQNVTFRCDPISEHNRLYWYRQTLGQGPEFLTYFQNEAQLEKSRLLSDRFSAERPKGSFSTLEIQRTEQGDSAMYLCASSRRQGLGKLFFGSGTQLSVL.

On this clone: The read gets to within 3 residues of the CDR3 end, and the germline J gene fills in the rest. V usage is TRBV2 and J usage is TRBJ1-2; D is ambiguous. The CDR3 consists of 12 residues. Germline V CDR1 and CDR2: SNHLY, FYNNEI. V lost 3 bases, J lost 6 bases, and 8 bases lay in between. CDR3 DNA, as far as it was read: TGTGCCAGCAGTGAGTCGGGGAATGGC. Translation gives CASSESGNG. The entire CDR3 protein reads CASSESGNGYTF.

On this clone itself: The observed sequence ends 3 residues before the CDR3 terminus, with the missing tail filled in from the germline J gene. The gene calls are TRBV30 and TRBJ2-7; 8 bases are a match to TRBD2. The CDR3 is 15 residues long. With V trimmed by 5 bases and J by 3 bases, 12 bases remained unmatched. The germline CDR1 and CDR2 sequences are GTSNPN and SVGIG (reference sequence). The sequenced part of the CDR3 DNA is TGTGCCTGGGAGGAGGGGTCAAGCGGGAGCTACGAG. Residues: CAWEEGSSGSYE. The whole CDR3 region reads CAWEEGSSGSYEQYF. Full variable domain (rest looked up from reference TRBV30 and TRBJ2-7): SQTIHQWPATLVQPVGSPLSLECTVEGTSNPNLYWYRQAAGRGLQLLFYSVGIGQISSEVPQNLSASRPQDRQFILSSKKLLLSDSGFYLCAWEEGSSGSYEQYFGPGTRLTVT.

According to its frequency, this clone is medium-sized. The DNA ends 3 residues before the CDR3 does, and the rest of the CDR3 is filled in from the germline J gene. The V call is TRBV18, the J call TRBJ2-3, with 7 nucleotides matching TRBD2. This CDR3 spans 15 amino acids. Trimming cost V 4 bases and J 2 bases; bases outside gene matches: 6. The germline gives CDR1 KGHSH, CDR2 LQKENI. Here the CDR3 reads CASSLSLAATDTQYF. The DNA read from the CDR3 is TGTGCCAGCTCACTCTCGCTAGCGGCCACAGATACG.

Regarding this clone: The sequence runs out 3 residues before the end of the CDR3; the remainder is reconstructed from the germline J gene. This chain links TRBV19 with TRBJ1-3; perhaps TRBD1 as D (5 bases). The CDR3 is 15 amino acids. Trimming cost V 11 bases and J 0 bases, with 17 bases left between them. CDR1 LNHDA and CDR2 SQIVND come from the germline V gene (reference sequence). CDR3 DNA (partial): TGTGCCGCTGGGCAAACAGGATTCTCTGGAAACACC. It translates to CAAGQTGFSGNT. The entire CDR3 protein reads CAAGQTGFSGNTIYF.

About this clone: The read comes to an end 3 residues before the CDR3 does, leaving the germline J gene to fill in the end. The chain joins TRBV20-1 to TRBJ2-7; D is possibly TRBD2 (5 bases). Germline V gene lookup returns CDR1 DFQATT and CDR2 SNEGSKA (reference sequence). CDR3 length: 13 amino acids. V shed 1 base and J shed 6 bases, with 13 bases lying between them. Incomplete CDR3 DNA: TGCAGTGCTAGAGTCTATCTCAGCGGCGAG. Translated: CSARVYLSGE. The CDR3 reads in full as CSARVYLSGEQYF.

CDR3 bases read: TGCAGTGCTATATCTGCGGGGGGCTCCTACGAG. Its translation: CSAISAGGSYE. The whole CDR3 region reads CSAISAGGSYEQYF. This chain connects TRBV20-1 to TRBJ2-7, with 8 bases that match TRBD2. The CDR3 end is not reached by the read, which stops 3 residues before it; the germline J gene fills it in. The CDR3 length is 14 residues. The V gene's germline CDR1 is DFQATT and CDR2 SNEGSKA (reference sequence). V gave up 4 bases and J gave up 0 bases; unmatched junction bases: 5.

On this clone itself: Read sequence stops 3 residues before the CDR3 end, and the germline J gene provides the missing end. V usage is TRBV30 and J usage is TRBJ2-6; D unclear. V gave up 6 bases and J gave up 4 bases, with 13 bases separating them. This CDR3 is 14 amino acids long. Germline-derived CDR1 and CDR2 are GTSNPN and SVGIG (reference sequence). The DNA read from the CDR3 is TGTGCCTGTCCCTCCGGTTCGGGGGCCAACGTC. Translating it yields CACPSGSGANV. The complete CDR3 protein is CACPSGSGANVLTF.

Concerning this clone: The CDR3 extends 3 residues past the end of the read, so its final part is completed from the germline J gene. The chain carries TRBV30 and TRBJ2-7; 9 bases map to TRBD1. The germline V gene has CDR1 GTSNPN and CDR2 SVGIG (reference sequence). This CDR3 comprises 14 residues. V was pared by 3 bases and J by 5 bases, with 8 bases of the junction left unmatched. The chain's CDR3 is CAWSEGQGRHEQYF. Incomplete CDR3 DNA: TGTGCCTGGAGCGAGGGACAGGGCCGCCACGAG.

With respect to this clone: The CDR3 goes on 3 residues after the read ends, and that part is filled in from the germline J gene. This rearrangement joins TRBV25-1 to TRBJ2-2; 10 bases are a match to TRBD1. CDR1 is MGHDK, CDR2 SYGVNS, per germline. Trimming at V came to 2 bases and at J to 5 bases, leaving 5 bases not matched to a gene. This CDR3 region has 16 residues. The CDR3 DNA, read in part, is TGTGCCAGCAGTGAAAGGACAGGGGGTCCGACCGGGGAG. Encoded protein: CASSERTGGPTGE. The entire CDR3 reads CASSERTGGPTGELFF.

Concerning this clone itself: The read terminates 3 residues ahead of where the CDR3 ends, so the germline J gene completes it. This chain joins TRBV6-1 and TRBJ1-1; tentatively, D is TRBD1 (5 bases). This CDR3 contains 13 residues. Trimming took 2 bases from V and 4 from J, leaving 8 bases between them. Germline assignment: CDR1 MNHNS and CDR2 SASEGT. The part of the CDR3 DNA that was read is TGTGCCAGCAGTGAATATAGGGGCACTGAA. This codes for CASSEYRGTE. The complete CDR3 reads CASSEYRGTEAFF.

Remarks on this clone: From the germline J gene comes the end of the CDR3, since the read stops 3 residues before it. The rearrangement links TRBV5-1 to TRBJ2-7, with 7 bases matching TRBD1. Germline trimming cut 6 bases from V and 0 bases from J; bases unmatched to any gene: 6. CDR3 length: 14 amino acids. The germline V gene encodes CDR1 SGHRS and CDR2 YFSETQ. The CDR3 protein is CASTIQGNSYEQYF. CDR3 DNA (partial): TGCGCCAGCACCATACAGGGGAACTCCTACGAG.

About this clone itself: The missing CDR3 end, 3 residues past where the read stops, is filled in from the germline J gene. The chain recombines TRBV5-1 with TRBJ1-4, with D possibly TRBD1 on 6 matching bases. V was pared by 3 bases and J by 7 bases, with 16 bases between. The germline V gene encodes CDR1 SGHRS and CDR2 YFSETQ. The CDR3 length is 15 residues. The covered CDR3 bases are TGCGCCAGCAGCTCCGGACAGCCGAAACCTGAAAAA. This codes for CASSSGQPKPEK. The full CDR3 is CASSSGQPKPEKLFF. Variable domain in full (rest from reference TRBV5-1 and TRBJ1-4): KAGVTQTPRYLIKTRGQQVTLSCSPISGHRSVSWYQQTPGQGLQFLFEYFSETQRNKGNFPGRFSGRQFSNSRSEMNVSTLELGDSALYLCASSSGQPKPEKLFFGSGTQLSVL.

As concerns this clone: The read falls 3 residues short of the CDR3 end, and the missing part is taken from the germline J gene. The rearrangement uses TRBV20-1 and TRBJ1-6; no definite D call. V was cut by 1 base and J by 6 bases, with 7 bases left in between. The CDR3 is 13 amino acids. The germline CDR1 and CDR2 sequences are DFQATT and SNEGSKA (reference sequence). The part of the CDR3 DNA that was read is TGCAGTGCTAGAGGGGCCTCTAATTCACCC. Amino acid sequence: CSARGASNSP. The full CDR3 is CSARGASNSPLHF.

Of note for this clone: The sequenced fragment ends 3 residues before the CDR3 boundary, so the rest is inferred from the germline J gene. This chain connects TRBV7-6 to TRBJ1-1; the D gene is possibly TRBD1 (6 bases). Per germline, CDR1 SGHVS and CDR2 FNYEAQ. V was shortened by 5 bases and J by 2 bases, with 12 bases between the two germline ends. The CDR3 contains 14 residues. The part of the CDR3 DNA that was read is TGTGCCAGCAGCATACTGACAGGCAACACTGAA. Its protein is CASSILTGNTE. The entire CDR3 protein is CASSILTGNTEAFF.

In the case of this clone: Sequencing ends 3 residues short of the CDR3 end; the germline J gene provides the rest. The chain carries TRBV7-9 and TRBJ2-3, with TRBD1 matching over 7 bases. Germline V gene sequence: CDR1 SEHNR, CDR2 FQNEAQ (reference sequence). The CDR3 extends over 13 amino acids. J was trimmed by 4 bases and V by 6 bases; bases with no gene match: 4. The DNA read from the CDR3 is TGTGCCAGCAGGAAGGGGGCCGCAGATACG. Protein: CASRKGAADT. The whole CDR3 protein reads CASRKGAADTQYF. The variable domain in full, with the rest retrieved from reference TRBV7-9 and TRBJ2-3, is DTGVSQNPRHKITKRGQNVTFRCDPISEHNRLYWYRQTLGQGPEFLTYFQNEAQLEKSRLLSDRFSAERPKGSFSTLEIQRTEQGDSAMYLCASRKGAADTQYFGPGTRLTVL.

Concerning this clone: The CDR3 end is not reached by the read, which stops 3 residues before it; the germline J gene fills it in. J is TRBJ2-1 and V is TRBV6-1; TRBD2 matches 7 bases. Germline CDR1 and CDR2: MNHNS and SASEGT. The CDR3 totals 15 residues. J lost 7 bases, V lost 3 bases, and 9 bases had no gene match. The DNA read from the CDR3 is TGTGCCAGCAGTGACTGGGCGGGAGATCTGAATGAG. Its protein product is CASSDWAGDLNE. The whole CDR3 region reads CASSDWAGDLNEQFF.

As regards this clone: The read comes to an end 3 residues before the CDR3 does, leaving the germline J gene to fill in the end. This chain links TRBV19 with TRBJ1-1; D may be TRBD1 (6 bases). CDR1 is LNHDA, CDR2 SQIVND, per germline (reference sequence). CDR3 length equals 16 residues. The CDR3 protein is CASSISLGQGMNIAFF. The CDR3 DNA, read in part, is TGTGCCAGTAGTATCTCGCTTGGGCAGGGGATGAACATT. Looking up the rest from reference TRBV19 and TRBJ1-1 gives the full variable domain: DGGITQSPKYLFRKEGQNVTLSCEQNLNHDAMYWYRQDPGQGLRLIYYSQIVNDFQKGDIAEGYSVSREKKESFPLTVTSAQKNPTAFYLCASSISLGQGMNIAFFGQGTRLTVV.

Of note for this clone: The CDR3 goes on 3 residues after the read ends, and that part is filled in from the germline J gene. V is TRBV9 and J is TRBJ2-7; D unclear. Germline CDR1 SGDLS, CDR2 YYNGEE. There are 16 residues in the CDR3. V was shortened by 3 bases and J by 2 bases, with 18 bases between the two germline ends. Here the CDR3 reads CASSAVLGAPPYEQYF. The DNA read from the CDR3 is TGTGCCAGCAGCGCCGTCCTAGGTGCGCCCCCCTACGAG.

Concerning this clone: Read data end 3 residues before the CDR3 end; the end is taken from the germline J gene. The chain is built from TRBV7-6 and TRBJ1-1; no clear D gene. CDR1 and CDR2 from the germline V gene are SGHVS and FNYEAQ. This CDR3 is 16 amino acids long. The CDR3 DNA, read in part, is TGTGCCAGCGCCCTAATCGGAGGGTTTCCCCAAGAGACA. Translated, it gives CASALIGGFPQET. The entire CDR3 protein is CASALIGGFPQETAFF. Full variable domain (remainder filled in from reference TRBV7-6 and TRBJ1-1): GAGVSQSPRYKVTKRGQDVALRCDPISGHVSLYWYRQALGQGPEFLTYFNYEAQQDKSGLPNDRFSAERPEGSISTLTIQRTEQRDSAMYRCASALIGGFPQETAFFGQGTRLTVV.

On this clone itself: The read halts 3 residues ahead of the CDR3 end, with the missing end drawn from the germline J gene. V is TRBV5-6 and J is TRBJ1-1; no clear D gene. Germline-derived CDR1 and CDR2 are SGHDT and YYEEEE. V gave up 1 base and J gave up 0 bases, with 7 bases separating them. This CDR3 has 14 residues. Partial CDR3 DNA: TGTGCCAGCAGCTTGTACGGGGTGAACACTGAA. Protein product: CASSLYGVNTE. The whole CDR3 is CASSLYGVNTEAFF. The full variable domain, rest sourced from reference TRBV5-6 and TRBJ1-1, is DAGVTQSPTHLIKTRGQQVTLRCSPKSGHDTVSWYQQALGQGPQFIFQYYEEEERQRGNFPDRFSGHQFPNYSSELNVNALLLGDSALYLCASSLYGVNTEAFFGQGTRLTVV.

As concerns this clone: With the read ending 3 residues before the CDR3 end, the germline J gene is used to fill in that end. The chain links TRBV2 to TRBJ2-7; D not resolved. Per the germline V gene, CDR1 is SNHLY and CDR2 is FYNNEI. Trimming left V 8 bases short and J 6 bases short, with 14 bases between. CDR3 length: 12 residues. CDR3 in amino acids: CASLGRVGEQYF. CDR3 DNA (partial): TGTGCCAGCCTTGGGCGTGTGGGCGAG.

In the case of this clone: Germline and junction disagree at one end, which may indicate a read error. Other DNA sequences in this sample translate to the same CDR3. The DNA read from the CDR3 is TGCGCCAGCAGTGAGCACAGGGGTTCTGGAAACACA. It encodes CASSEHRGSGNT. The complete CDR3 protein is CASSEHRGSGNTIYF. V usage is TRBV10-2 and J usage is TRBJ1-3; 7 bases match TRBD1. The read stops 3 residues short of the end of the CDR3; the missing end is completed from the germline J gene. This CDR3 contains 15 residues. The germline gives CDR1 WSHSY, CDR2 SAAADI.

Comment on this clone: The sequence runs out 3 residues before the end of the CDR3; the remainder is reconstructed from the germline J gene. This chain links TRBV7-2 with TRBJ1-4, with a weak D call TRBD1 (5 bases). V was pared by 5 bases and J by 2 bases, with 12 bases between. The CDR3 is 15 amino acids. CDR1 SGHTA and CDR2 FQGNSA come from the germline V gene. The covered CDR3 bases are TGTGCCAGCAGCCAGAACCGACAGACTAATGAAAAA. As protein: CASSQNRQTNEK. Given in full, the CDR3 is CASSQNRQTNEKLFF.

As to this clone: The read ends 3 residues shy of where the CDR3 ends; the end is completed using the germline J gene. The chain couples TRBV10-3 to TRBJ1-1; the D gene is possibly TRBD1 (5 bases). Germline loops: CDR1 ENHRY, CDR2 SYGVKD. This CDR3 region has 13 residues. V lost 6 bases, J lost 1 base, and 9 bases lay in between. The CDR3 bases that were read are TGTGCCATCAGGCCCGACAGGAACACTGAA. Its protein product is CAIRPDRNTE. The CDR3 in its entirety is CAIRPDRNTEAFF.